The source of this T cell receptor beta chain is a study of blood T cell repertoires in COVID-19. For the study at large: In each case, the material was cDNA or gDNA derived from T cells, B-cell-depleted T cells, or PBMCs.

Authors' analysis steps: Amplification of reference gene primers provided the estimated nucleated cell counts. Here immunoSEQ multiplex PCR was the method, and the copy in TCRdb shows in-frame clones only, minus some. The V and J calls and clone size were taken over from that table, and D and trimming were inferred from the DNA. This sample carries approximately 66,000 clones, around 90% of them seen once, and the ten largest clones take approximately 8.3%. This CDR3 spans 16 amino acids. Looked up from germline, CDR1 is DFQATT and CDR2 is SNEGSKA (reference sequence). V was shortened by 3 bases and J by 4 bases, with 20 bases between the two germline ends.

The chain carries TRBV20-1 and TRBJ2-3; possible D gene TRBD2, 6 bases. The sequence derives from a human donor with active COVID-19. The donor label of this sample is uncertain. The sequenced sample was peripheral blood. The CDR3 nucleotides read TGCAGTGCTAGTCCCTTGAGACTAGACGTCCCAGATACGCAGTATTTT. It codes for CSASPLRLDVPDTQYF.